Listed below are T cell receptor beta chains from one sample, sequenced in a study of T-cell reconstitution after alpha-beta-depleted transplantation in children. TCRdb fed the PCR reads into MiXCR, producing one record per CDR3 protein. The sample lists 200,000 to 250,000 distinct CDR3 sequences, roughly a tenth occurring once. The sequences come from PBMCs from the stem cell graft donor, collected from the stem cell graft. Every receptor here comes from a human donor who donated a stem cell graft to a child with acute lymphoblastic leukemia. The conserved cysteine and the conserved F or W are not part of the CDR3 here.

cdr3_aa: ASSDRQGYTGELF
v_call: TRBV10-1
j_call: TRBJ2-2

cdr3_aa: ASSLSLGGGSPLH
v_call: TRBV12-3/TRBV12-4
j_call: TRBJ1-6

cdr3_aa: ASTRAGAETQY
v_call: TRBV12-3/TRBV12-4
j_call: TRBJ2-5

cdr3_aa: ASTLSAGNTIY
v_call: TRBV12-3/TRBV12-4
j_call: TRBJ1-3

cdr3_aa: ASSQTTYNEQF
v_call: TRBV3-1
j_call: TRBJ2-1

cdr3_aa: ASSLDRGLGNYEQY
v_call: TRBV5-1
j_call: TRBJ2-7

cdr3_aa: ACKSMNTEAF
v_call: TRBV5-5
j_call: TRBJ1-1

cdr3_aa: ASSQGLAGAEQY
v_call: TRBV4-1
j_call: TRBJ2-7

cdr3_aa: ASSQGQGKDSPLH
v_call: TRBV3-1
j_call: TRBJ1-6

cdr3_aa: ASSLYPKGLTPEAF
v_call: TRBV7-6
j_call: TRBJ1-1

cdr3_aa: ASTPAGAFRYEQF
v_call: TRBV14
j_call: TRBJ2-1

cdr3_aa: SALSGLGGATSYEQY
v_call: TRBV20-1
j_call: TRBJ2-7

cdr3_aa: ASSPGQGLNEQF
v_call: TRBV5-1
j_call: TRBJ2-1

cdr3_aa: ASSTPPGVNSPLH
v_call: TRBV7-2
j_call: TRBJ1-6

cdr3_aa: ASSLDGTSLRNEQF
v_call: TRBV7-2
j_call: TRBJ2-1

cdr3_aa: ASSPGRVNTGELF
v_call: TRBV7-2
j_call: TRBJ2-2

cdr3_aa: ASSLTPTLQETQY
v_call: TRBV5-1
j_call: TRBJ2-5

cdr3_aa: ASSLFNTPGTGELF
v_call: TRBV7-6
j_call: TRBJ2-2

cdr3_aa: ASSFDRVRGYT
v_call: TRBV13
j_call: TRBJ1-2

cdr3_aa: ASSFTGNTGELF
v_call: TRBV5-1
j_call: TRBJ2-2

cdr3_aa: AWSDAGYGYT
v_call: TRBV30
j_call: TRBJ1-2

cdr3_aa: ASSSGQGASETQY
v_call: TRBV5-1
j_call: TRBJ2-5

cdr3_aa: ASSLGAGQETQY
v_call: TRBV7-6
j_call: TRBJ2-5

cdr3_aa: AFRTGGISGNTIY
v_call: TRBV30
j_call: TRBJ1-3

cdr3_aa: SAPSQGVTEAF
v_call: TRBV29-1
j_call: TRBJ1-1

cdr3_aa: ASSYGTSGDPDTQY
v_call: TRBV6-2/TRBV6-3
j_call: TRBJ2-3

cdr3_aa: SVSGREWTEQY
v_call: TRBV29-1
j_call: TRBJ2-7

cdr3_aa: ASSPTNNEQF
v_call: TRBV7-2
j_call: TRBJ2-1

cdr3_aa: ASSTSQGSMNTEAF
v_call: TRBV5-1
j_call: TRBJ1-1

cdr3_aa: ASSLEVGGNPNSPLH
v_call: TRBV5-1
j_call: TRBJ1-6

cdr3_aa: SARDPPSRPTDTQY
v_call: TRBV20-1
j_call: TRBJ2-3

cdr3_aa: ASGTELNYGYT
v_call: TRBV7-9
j_call: TRBJ1-2

cdr3_aa: ASSLFRETQY
v_call: TRBV7-8
j_call: TRBJ2-5

cdr3_aa: ASSLDTPLVLGYT
v_call: TRBV7-9
j_call: TRBJ1-2

cdr3_aa: ASNQNTENTGELF
v_call: TRBV18
j_call: TRBJ2-2

cdr3_aa: ASSQDPGTEQF
v_call: TRBV14
j_call: TRBJ2-1

cdr3_aa: ASSSQGGGYT
v_call: TRBV27
j_call: TRBJ1-2

cdr3_aa: ASSLRTGQGRGETQY
v_call: TRBV7-8
j_call: TRBJ2-5

cdr3_aa: SARVTEMYGYT
v_call: TRBV20-1
j_call: TRBJ1-2

cdr3_aa: AWSVGQLLPEQY
v_call: TRBV30
j_call: TRBJ2-7

cdr3_aa: ASSYSRLNTEAF
v_call: TRBV6-5
j_call: TRBJ1-1

cdr3_aa: ATSREYSLSGANVLT
v_call: TRBV15
j_call: TRBJ2-6

cdr3_aa: ASSPGLAGGPSYEQY
v_call: TRBV4-1
j_call: TRBJ2-7

cdr3_aa: ASSPQGGNQPQH
v_call: TRBV6-1
j_call: TRBJ1-5

cdr3_aa: ASSFDRYGYT
v_call: TRBV7-8
j_call: TRBJ1-2

cdr3_aa: ASSYRDSNQPQH
v_call: TRBV5-5
j_call: TRBJ1-5

cdr3_aa: AIRSTGTQNTGELF
v_call: TRBV10-3
j_call: TRBJ2-2

cdr3_aa: ASSPTNIYQH
v_call: TRBV6-2/TRBV6-3
j_call: TRBJ1-5

cdr3_aa: SAEYQPLGTDTQY
v_call: TRBV29-1
j_call: TRBJ2-3

cdr3_aa: ASRDRVQETQY
v_call: TRBV12-3/TRBV12-4
j_call: TRBJ2-5

cdr3_aa: ASRSTGGGPYEQY
v_call: TRBV6-1
j_call: TRBJ2-7

cdr3_aa: ASTHNLGEKLF
v_call: TRBV6-1
j_call: TRBJ1-4

cdr3_aa: ATSGTRGADINQPQH
v_call: TRBV24-1
j_call: TRBJ1-5

cdr3_aa: ASSSTLKGPGELF
v_call: TRBV7-9
j_call: TRBJ2-2

cdr3_aa: SAMTGAHSPLH
v_call: TRBV20-1
j_call: TRBJ1-6

cdr3_aa: ATSRDLGTPQH
v_call: TRBV15
j_call: TRBJ1-5

cdr3_aa: ASSLEQTQY
v_call: TRBV9
j_call: TRBJ2-5

cdr3_aa: ASSRADRGNQPQH
v_call: TRBV18
j_call: TRBJ1-5

cdr3_aa: ASSLIPGGQVGANVLT
v_call: TRBV5-1
j_call: TRBJ2-6